The 9 T cell receptor beta chains given below trace back to one sample, sequenced in a study of T cell repertoires in cytomegalovirus infection. TCRdb analysed the reads with MiXCR anew, one entry per CDR3 protein. The sample shows about 890,000 distinct CDR3 sequences, roughly 30% of them seen only once. Their recognized antigens are unknown. This material consisted of cultured CD8+ T cells from PBMCs, taken from culture after CMV antigen stimulation. The source is a human donor in good health (CMV status not recorded). Some clones in this sample may be carry-over from other donors' samples.

In its sample, this clonotype was seen a few times. The genes are TRBV7-9 and TRBJ1-4; no clear D gene. CDR1 and CDR2 (germline): SEHNR, FQNEAQ (reference sequence). V lost 6 bases to trimming and J lost 5 bases, with 13 bases between them. CDR3 length equals 14 residues. CDR3 protein: CASSKAGSNEKLFF. As DNA, the CDR3 is TGTGCCAGCAGTAAGGCAGGCTCAAATGAAAAACTGTTTTTT.

This clonotype was found a few times. The chain recombines TRBV19 with TRBJ2-1; D may match TRBD1 or TRBD2 (5 bases each). The CDR3 is 13 amino acids. The germline V gene has CDR1 LNHDA and CDR2 SQIVND (reference sequence). V lost 0 bases and J 8 bases, leaving 8 bases between the germline ends. This CDR3 reads CASSIDGGYEQFF. The CDR3 nucleotides read TGTGCCAGTAGTATAGATGGGGGATATGAGCAGTTCTTC.

CDR3 in amino acids: CASSLAQEEAFF. In DNA form, the CDR3 reads TGTGCCAGCAGCTTAGCGCAGGAGGAAGCTTTCTTT. V is TRBV7-9 and J is TRBJ1-1; D is uncertain. Trimming took 0 bases from V and 8 from J, leaving 7 bases between them. The CDR3 consists of 12 residues. Germline lookup yields CDR1 SEHNR and CDR2 FQNEAQ (reference sequence).

The rearrangement uses TRBV7-9 and TRBJ1-2; D gene uncertain. V lost 5 bases, J lost 3 bases, and 16 bases lay in between. The CDR3 runs 15 residues. CDR1 and CDR2 (germline): SEHNR, FQNEAQ (reference sequence). CDR3 sequence: CASSQVFPRDYGYTF. The CDR3, as DNA: TGTGCCAGCAGCCAGGTCTTCCCGCGGGACTATGGCTACACCTTC.

This clonotype was picked up a small number of times. V usage is TRBV11-2 and J usage is TRBJ2-7; the D is unclear. This CDR3 region has 13 residues. CDR1 is SGHAT and CDR2 is FQNNGV in the germline V gene. Trimming pared 5 bases from V and 9 bases from J, leaving 17 bases between. The CDR3 spells CASSGRTYEGQYF. Here the CDR3 DNA reads TGTGCCAGCAGCGGCAGAACCTACGAAGGGCAGTACTTC.

This clonotype has a count of ten or more. V and J are TRBV6-2 or TRBV6-3 and TRBJ1-2; D perhaps matches TRBD1 (6 bases). This CDR3 region has 16 residues. V lost 0 bases to trimming and J lost 4 bases, with 15 bases between them. CDR1 MNHEY and CDR2 SVGEGT come from the germline V gene. Written as DNA, the CDR3 is TGTGCCAGCAGTTACTCTCTCCGCGGGACACCCTATGGCTACACCTTC. Its translation: CASSYSLRGTPYGYTF.

The V and J genes are TRBV6-5 and TRBJ2-3, with TRBD1 matching over 11 bases. V shed 5 bases, J shed 2 bases, and the junction held 12 bases outside the gene matches. In germline, CDR1 is MNHEY, CDR2 SVGAGI. This CDR3 has 18 amino acids. CDR3 coding DNA: TGTGCCAGCAGTACAGGACAGGGGGCCCCTTGGGCCACAGATACGCAGTATTTT. Its translation is CASSTGQGAPWATDTQYF.

This clonotype was counted only a few times. The chain links TRBV7-9 to TRBJ2-7, with TRBD1 matching 9 bases. V lost 5 bases, J lost 3 bases, and 5 bases stayed unmatched. The length of the CDR3 is 14 residues. Germline loops: CDR1 SEHNR, CDR2 FQNEAQ (reference sequence). The chain's CDR3 is CASSPSDRGYEQYF. CDR3 DNA: TGTGCCAGCAGCCCCTCGGACAGGGGCTACGAGCAGTACTTC.

Concerning this clonotype itself: Given the absence of the conserved phenylalanine or tryptophan at the CDR3 end, a read error is likely. The gene calls are TRBV27 and TRBJ2-2; tentatively, D is TRBD1 (5 bases). V was trimmed by 4 bases and J by 3 bases, leaving 15 bases between them. The CDR3 runs 16 residues. Germline assignment: CDR1 MNHEY and CDR2 SMNVEV (reference sequence). CDR3 in amino acids: CASSYRLQGDTGELFS. The CDR3 DNA reads TGTGCCAGCAGTTACCGCCTTCAGGGCGACACCGGGGAGCTGTTTTCT.